This T cell receptor beta chain was observed in a study of blood T cell repertoires in COVID-19. The CDR3 has 12 amino acids. Trimming stripped 6 bases from V and 0 bases from J, with 4 bases between. The germline V gene has CDR1 WNHNN and CDR2 SYGVQD (reference sequence). Repertoires were generated with immunoSEQ multiplex PCR, while TCRdb's copy carries only in-frame clones and drops some. Of over 400,000 clones listed, 85% to 90% are singletons. On this clone itself: The sample has other DNA sequences that encode this CDR3 too.

This receptor was obtained from a woman aged 45-65 years with COVID-19, enrolled during active disease. This chain links TRBV10-1 with TRBJ2-3, with D uncertain. Sequencing was carried out using peripheral blood. In DNA, the CDR3 is TGCGCCAGCAGCCTCAGCACAGATACGCAGTATTTT. Residues: CASSLSTDTQYF.